This T cell receptor beta chain was recovered during a study of cytomegalovirus exposure and HLA in healthy donors (dated by TCRdb to about 2017). Background for the entire study: A later analysis indicated that the 120 validation repertoires were generated on the platform also employed for the 720 or so repertoires of the first cohort. The aim of the study was to test whether cataloging public T cell receptors could identify signatures of past pathogen exposure. In addition to the first cohort of hundreds of subjects, a separate validation cohort of some 120 different subjects was used. High-throughput TCR immunosequencing, statistical association of individual TCRs with disease status, and machine learning were combined to predict cytomegalovirus infection status.

On this clone: Its antigen is unknown. No base quality information exists; no much larger clone differs at one position.

General study outcomes and caveats: A later analysis had no HLA typing for the validation cohort, so co-occurrence there was scored across all 130 or so repertoires. The authors suggested that the approach could potentially be extended to other disease states and immunological phenotypes. In vitro tests confirmed that a few of the cytomegalovirus-associated TCR beta chains recognize cytomegalovirus antigens. Across donors, most TCR sequences were observed very rarely, whereas some public TCRs were present in many individuals. The study listed approximately 160 TCR beta chains as associated with cytomegalovirus. Subsequent analysis determined that TCRs grouped into clusters in the first cohort also showed a tendency toward co-occurrence across the 130 or so validation repertoires, and 85% to 95% of cluster scores exceeded 0. In both the original and validation cohorts, the classifier was reported to diagnose cytomegalovirus status with high specificity and sensitivity.

Separate from the approximately 670-subject first cohort, the validation cohort of 120 subjects was the group to which the donors belonged. Library construction relied on the immunoSEQ multiplex PCR assay. The study's own analysis went as follows. To diagnose cytomegalovirus status from the catalog of TCR beta chain sequences, a statistical classification framework was built. Sourced from immuneACCESS, this table was stored by TCRdb with only in-frame sequences that have V and J called. A share of the clones is absent; for the studies checked, an unresolved V gene accounts for under half, and the remainder has no known explanation. D and trimming were read from the DNA, whereas the V and J calls and clone size are those reported in that table. The sample table shows hundreds of thousands of clones, and roughly 87% are seen once. 12% of the sample is in the top ten clones. Taken from the germline V gene, the CDR1 and CDR2 loops are SGHAT and FQNNGV. The junction shows trimming of 0 bases on V and 7 bases on J, plus 12 bases between the germline ends. CDR3 length: 14 amino acids, cysteine to phenylalanine. Only CDR3 DNA is held: 42 bases, read in frame from base 1.

This sequence originates from a man aged 18 to 30 in good health and CMV-seropositive. The sequenced sample was PBMCs. The chain is made from TRBV11-2 and TRBJ1-1; the D region possibly corresponds to TRBD1 (5 bases align). The CDR3 reads as follows: CASSLDQQGIEAFF. In nucleotides, the sequence is TGTGCCAGCAGCTTAGATCAGCAGGGCATTGAAGCTTTCTTT.